The 5 T cell receptor beta chains below come from one sample, sequenced in a study of blood T cell repertoires in COVID-19. Clones were sequenced by immunoSEQ multiplex PCR, and TCRdb holds only the in-frame ones, with some missing. The sample contains roughly 300,000 clones, roughly 90% of which appear only once. Material: peripheral blood. The receptors stem from a young woman with COVID-19, enrolled during active disease.

The chain uses TRBV2 and TRBJ1-5; D remains unclear. This CDR3 is 14 amino acids long. The germline V gene has CDR1 SNHLY and CDR2 FYNNEI. Trimming shortened V by 5 bases and J by 2 bases, and 10 bases separated the two germline ends. The CDR3 protein is CASSPLGGNQPQHF. Written as DNA, the CDR3 is TGTGCCAGCAGTCCCCTCGGAGGCAATCAGCCCCAGCATTTT.

The chain joins TRBV28 to TRBJ1-2; TRBD1 matches at 7 bases. After removal of 6 bases from V and 1 base from J, the junction contained 8 bases not matched to a gene. Germline CDR1 reads MDHEN; CDR2 reads SYDVKM. The CDR3 sequence is 15 residues long. The CDR3 nucleotides are TGTGCCAGCAGCTTCAGGGGGAGCTTTAACTATGGCTACACCTTC. It codes for CASSFRGSFNYGYTF.

This chain uses TRBV7-6 with TRBJ2-1, with TRBD1 identical over 9 bases. In germline, CDR1 is SGHVS, CDR2 FNYEAQ. V shed 7 bases and J 0 bases; nucleotides not matched to a gene: 4. This CDR3 is 15 amino acids long. The CDR3 spells CASNTGQGSYNEQFF. The CDR3 nucleotides read TGTGCCAGCAACACGGGACAGGGCTCCTACAATGAGCAGTTCTTC.

The V call is TRBV28, the J call TRBJ2-5; maybe TRBD2 (7 bases). CDR1 is MDHEN and CDR2 is SYDVKM in the germline V gene. CDR3 size: 15 residues. V was cut by 6 bases and J by 1 base, with 15 bases left in between. CDR3 sequence reads: CASSLMGGAQETQYF. The CDR3, as DNA: TGTGCCAGCAGCCTCATGGGGGGGGCCCAAGAGACCCAGTACTTC.

The chain employs TRBV19 and TRBJ1-2; D unclear. CDR3 size: 12 residues. Germline-derived CDR1 and CDR2 are LNHDA and SQIVND (reference sequence). V was pared by 6 bases and J by 6 bases, with 11 bases between. The CDR3 protein is CASRLGGDGYTF. The CDR3 DNA follows: TGTGCCAGTAGGCTGGGAGGAGATGGCTACACCTTC.